This TCR beta chain comes out of a study of blood T cell repertoires in COVID-19. Study-level information: Donors in the United States, Italy and Spain gave samples during acute or convalescent COVID-19. In each case, the material was cDNA or gDNA derived from T cells, B-cell-depleted T cells, or PBMCs.

Method: immunoSEQ multiplex PCR; TCRdb's copy keeps in-frame clones and lacks some. This sample has over 250,000 clones, with over 80% found just once. J gave up 0 bases and V 6 bases, and 4 bases lay outside the gene matches. Germline loops: CDR1 MNHEY, CDR2 SVGAGI. The CDR3 is 14 residues long. This clonotype was obtained from a woman in her 40s who had recovered from COVID-19. The chain couples TRBV6-5 to TRBJ1-2; 7 nucleotides agree with TRBD1. Sequencing was performed on peripheral blood. The CDR3 here is CASREGAANYGYTF. The CDR3 DNA reads as TGTGCCAGCAGAGAGGGGGCTGCTAACTATGGCTACACCTTC.